This T cell receptor beta chain was sequenced for a study of T cell responses to AZD1222 COVID-19 vaccine (dated by TCRdb to 2020 to 2022). In terms of the full investigation: Because spike-specific TCR depth and breadth did not differ between the two schedules, AZD1222 recipients who got a second dose at roughly 4 weeks were pooled with those who got a second dose at roughly 12 weeks. A total of over 230 trial participants underwent TCR sequencing, of whom some 210 received two doses of AZD1222 and about 25 received two doses of the MenACWY control vaccine. Trial participants were enrolled by age into subgroups of 18-55, 56-69 and 70-plus years, and approximately 150, 30 and 60 TCR-sequenced participants, respectively, were included in these subgroups.

The CDR3 regions of human TCRbeta chains were analyzed by immunosequencing. On the authors' methods: TCRs in the repertoires were compared against a reference library of SARS-CoV-2-specific TCRs that had been generated with the MIRA antigen-specificity platform. Breadth was defined as the fraction of unique TCRs that were SARS-CoV-2-associated. Depth was defined as the fraction of total T cells that were SARS-CoV-2-associated. Using the MIRA data, every spike-specific TCR was mapped to the spike region that the TCR reacted to and assigned to either a CD4 or a CD8 class. Log10-transformed breadth and depth values were compared by one-way ANOVA with Sidak's multiple comparisons tests. Drawn from immuneACCESS, this table holds only the in-frame rearrangements with V and J called that TCRdb kept. Clones are partly lost; checked studies trace under half to an unresolved V gene and leave the rest unexplained. V and J calls and clone size are copied from that table; D and trimming were computed from the DNA. The sample includes tens of thousands of clones, with around 90% observed a single time. Almost 8.5% of the sample rests with the top ten.

The sample's time point label, decoded: baseline before first vaccination. The vaccinee samples were drawn from two UK trials, COV001 and COV002, one of which was a single-blind randomized controlled phase 2/3 trial testing AZD1222 (ChAdOx1 nCoV-19) in healthy adults. Trial participant PBMC samples were collected at day 0 and day 28 after the second dose for TCRbeta chain sequencing. About this clone: Its antigen is unknown. No much larger clone is present one base from it, and per-base qualities are unavailable.

Paper-wide results and their limitations: Most participants were white British and females outnumbered males, and the authors suggested that clonal diversity may have been underestimated. Because no samples from the day 14 peak response were available, repertoires could be characterized only after the peak T cell response. Conclusions about previously exposed vaccinees were limited because only a handful of AZD1222 recipients were SARS-CoV-2 seropositive at baseline. In the small 56-69-year group, the increase in depth fell short of significance, most likely because of low power. After two AZD1222 doses, spike-specific TCR breadth and depth were significantly higher than at day 0 and than in MenACWY recipients. Reportedly, almost half of the unique spike-specific TCRs recognized epitopes lying outside the regions that are mutated in the B.1.351 and B.1.1.7 variants. Vaccine-associated CD4 TCRs spanned the whole spike protein, with dominant responses in regions 160-218 and 743-854.

V has 6 bases trimmed and J has 7 bases trimmed; junction bases matching no gene number 8. The germline V gene yields SGHTA for CDR1 and FQGNSA for CDR2. The CDR3 numbers 14 residues from cysteine through phenylalanine. Kept here is only the CDR3 DNA, which spans 42 bases and is read in frame from base 1. The source material was peripheral blood, sampled on day 0 of AZD1222 vaccination. This TCR came from an adult in good health. Recombination linked TRBV7-2 to TRBJ1-4; TRBD1 lines up with 7 middle nucleotides. The CDR3 has the sequence CASRRTGEGEKLFF. The DNA is as follows: TGTGCCAGCAGACGTACAGGGGAGGGTGAAAAACTGTTTTTT.